Below are 32 T cell receptor beta chains sequenced from a single sample in a study of low-dose radiotherapy and immunotherapy resistance in tumors. Sample time point: after trial treatment. As for treatment: LDRT plus nivolumab, ipilimumab, low-dose cyclophosphamide and aspirin (RACIN trial). Gene-specific TRAV and TRBV primers were used for first-strand cDNA, covering alpha and beta chains. The PCR that amplified TCRs ran for roughly 20 cycles, relying on a constant-region primer and a V-primer adapter. TCRdb re-called the reads with MiXCR, one entry per CDR3 protein. The sample has 100,000 or so distinct CDR3 sequences; less than 25% are singletons. The sequencing here drew on PBMCs, taken after low-dose radiotherapy plus immunotherapy. Receptor source: a male donor with prostate cancer.

This clonotype was picked up one time. This chain joins TRBV7-2 and TRBJ2-6, with TRBD1 identical over 12 bases. Germline V CDR1 and CDR2: SGHTA, FQGNSA. The CDR3 has 19 residues. V dropped 4 bases and J dropped 4; count of bases not matched to a gene: 11. The CDR3 loop reads CASSSGTGGLVWGANVLTF. CDR3 sequence (DNA): TGTGCCAGCAGCTCCGGGACAGGGGGCCTCGTGTGGGGGGCCAACGTCCTGACTTTC.

This clonotype was observed many times. The chain uses TRBV3-1 and TRBJ2-3; 7 bases map to TRBD2. CDR1 and CDR2 from the germline V gene are LGHDT and YNNKEL (reference sequence). V shed 4 bases and J 2 bases; nucleotides not matched to a gene: 6. This CDR3 spans 15 amino acids. The CDR3: CASSPGGGYTDTQYF. CDR3 nucleotides: TGTGCCAGCAGCCCAGGCGGGGGATACACAGATACGCAGTATTTT.

The rearrangement uses TRBV12-3 or TRBV12-4 and TRBJ2-3, with 11 bases that match TRBD2. The CDR3 length is 19 residues. The ends lost 2 bases at V and 2 bases at J; junction bases unmatched: 12. In nucleotides, the CDR3 is TGTGCCAGCAGTTTACCCCTAGCGGGGGGACTCGTATCCACAGATACGCAGTATTTT. Its protein is CASSLPLAGGLVSTDTQYF.

Many counts were recorded for this clonotype. CDR3 region: CASSRIGRYEQYF. The CDR3, as DNA: TGTGCCAGCAGTAGGATTGGACGGTACGAGCAGTACTTC. The chain links TRBV12-3 or TRBV12-4 to TRBJ2-7; D not certain. V lost 5 bases to trimming and J lost 4 bases, with 12 bases between them. CDR3 length equals 13 residues.

The chain carries TRBV20-1 and TRBJ2-2; 9 bases are a match to TRBD2. This CDR3 has 14 amino acids. The germline gives CDR1 DFQATT, CDR2 SNEGSKA (reference sequence). J gave up 5 bases and V 3 bases, and 4 bases lay outside the gene matches. CDR3 amino acids: CSASLSGGTGELFF. The CDR3 DNA follows: TGCAGTGCTAGCCTCAGCGGGGGGACCGGGGAGCTGTTTTTT.

This clonotype was recorded at least ten times. CDR3 DNA sequence: TGTGCCAGCAGTGAAGTGGAGTTTGTACCCCCAGATACGCAGTATTTT. Translating gives CASSEVEFVPPDTQYF. The chain is built from TRBV2 and TRBJ2-3; no firm D call. V was cut by 1 base and J by 4 bases, with 15 bases left in between. The CDR3 spans 16 residues. Per the germline V gene, CDR1 is SNHLY and CDR2 is FYNNEI.

This clonotype was counted at least ten times. The chain employs TRBV12-3 or TRBV12-4 and TRBJ2-3; D gene unclear. Trimming shortened V by 4 bases and J by 4 bases, and 6 bases separated the two germline ends. The CDR3 sequence is 12 residues long. CDR3 in amino acids: CASSSSADTQYF. CDR3 in DNA: TGTGCCAGCAGTTCTAGTGCAGATACGCAGTATTTT.

This clonotype was counted a few times. A much larger clone lies one base from this, so it may be a read error. Because it lacks the conserved phenylalanine or tryptophan at the end, this CDR3 is likely a read error. The gene calls are TRBV6-5 and TRBJ2-1, with D hard to call. There are 13 residues in the CDR3. Between the trimmed V and J ends, which lost 6 bases and 10 bases, there was a span of 16 bases. Germline V lookup: CDR1 MNHEY, CDR2 SVGAGI. The CDR3, as DNA: TGTGCCAGCAGACCAAGAGGTTACGGGGAGCAGTTCCTC. Protein: CASRPRGYGEQFL.

This clonotype showed up many times. This rearrangement joins TRBV20-1 to TRBJ2-1; weak D call: TRBD2 (5 bases). Germline CDR1 is DFQATT and CDR2 is SNEGSKA (reference sequence). V gave up 3 bases and J gave up 0 bases, with 12 bases separating them. This CDR3 has 15 residues. The CDR3: CSARFSDYSYNEQFF. The CDR3 coding sequence is TGCAGTGCTAGGTTCAGCGACTACTCCTACAATGAGCAGTTCTTC.

This clonotype was observed many times. This chain connects TRBV10-3 to TRBJ2-7; TRBD2 agrees at 9 bases. CDR1 is ENHRY, CDR2 SYGVKD, per germline. The V gene end was trimmed by 3 bases and the J gene end by 2 bases; junction bases not matched to a gene: 8. The CDR3 has 16 residues. The CDR3 nucleotides are TGTGCCATCAGTGACCCGTCGCTAGCGGGGACCTACGAGCAGTACTTC. This gives the protein CAISDPSLAGTYEQYF.

The V call is TRBV24-1, the J call TRBJ2-3, with a possible D match to TRBD2 (5 bases). Germline V CDR1 and CDR2: KGHDR, SFDVKD. The germline V and J ends were trimmed by 5 bases and 2 bases, with 13 bases remaining between them. This CDR3 is built from 15 residues. CDR3 bases: TGTGCCACCAGTGCGACTACCGAGTTCACAGATACGCAGTATTTT. This translates into CATSATTEFTDTQYF.

The rearrangement joins TRBV7-9 to TRBJ1-5, with a weak D call TRBD1 (6 bases). V was clipped by 0 bases and J by 6 bases, with 15 bases between them. Germline CDR1 and CDR2: SEHNR and FQNEAQ (reference sequence). The CDR3 length is 16 residues. The CDR3 DNA follows: TGTGCCAGCAGCTTAGCGGGGGCGCAGGTTGGTCAGCCCCAGCATTTT. Protein: CASSLAGAQVGQPQHF. The full variable domain, in which reference TRBV7-9 and TRBJ1-5 provide the parts outside the CDR3, is DTGVSQNPRHKITKRGQNVTFRCDPISEHNRLYWYRQTLGQGPEFLTYFQNEAQLEKSRLLSDRFSAERPKGSFSTLEIQRTEQGDSAMYLCASSLAGAQVGQPQHFGDGTRLSIL.

At least ten counts were recorded for this clonotype. CDR3: CASSDSYNEQFF. As DNA, the CDR3 is TGCGCCAGCAGCGACTCCTACAATGAGCAGTTCTTC. The chain couples TRBV5-1 to TRBJ2-1; D is unresolved. The CDR3 spans 12 residues. The V and J ends lost 4 bases and 0 bases respectively, with 2 bases between them. CDR1 is SGHRS, CDR2 YFSETQ, per germline. Variable domain in full (rest from reference TRBV5-1 and TRBJ2-1): KAGVTQTPRYLIKTRGQQVTLSCSPISGHRSVSWYQQTPGQGLQFLFEYFSETQRNKGNFPGRFSGRQFSNSRSEMNVSTLELGDSALYLCASSDSYNEQFFGPGTRLTVL.

CDR3 nucleotides: TGTGCCAGCAGCTTGAGCGGGGGGGCGGGGAATGAGCAGTTCTTC. Translation: CASSLSGGAGNEQFF. The chain carries TRBV7-6 and TRBJ2-1; 10 bases align to TRBD2. V was pared by 3 bases and J by 7 bases, with 6 bases of the junction left unmatched. The CDR3 length is 15 residues. The germline V gene encodes CDR1 SGHVS and CDR2 FNYEAQ.

J is TRBJ2-7 and V is TRBV5-1; D possibly corresponds to TRBD2 (6 bases). The ends were cut back, 4 bases at V and 3 bases at J, with 20 bases in the middle. Germline CDR1 is SGHRS and CDR2 is YFSETQ. There are 16 residues in the CDR3. CDR3 nucleotide sequence: TGCGCCAGCAGCGGGGAGGAAGGCAGACAGAGCTACGAGCAGTACTTC. It encodes CASSGEEGRQSYEQYF.

The chain combines TRBV20-1 with TRBJ2-3; the match to TRBD1 covers 7 bases. V shed 2 bases, J shed 4 bases, and the junction held 9 bases outside the gene matches. The CDR3 is 15 residues long. Germline-derived CDR1 and CDR2 are DFQATT and SNEGSKA (reference sequence). In DNA form, the CDR3 reads TGCAGTGCTAGAACGAGACAGGGTTCATCAGATACGCAGTATTTT. It specifies CSARTRQGSSDTQYF.

This clonotype was detected once. V usage is TRBV14 and J usage is TRBJ2-3; TRBD2 aligns across 9 bases. The CDR3 runs to 19 residues. With 4 bases clipped from V and 1 base from J, the junction kept 15 bases outside the gene matches. CDR1 is SGHDN and CDR2 is FVKESK in the germline V gene. CDR3 sequence (DNA): TGTGCCAGCAGCCCATTTACTAGCGGGCGCTCAGGCCGCACAGATACGCAGTATTTT. This gives the protein CASSPFTSGRSGRTDTQYF.

This rearrangement joins TRBV11-2 to TRBJ2-1; the match to TRBD1 covers 8 bases. In germline, CDR1 is SGHAT, CDR2 FQNNGV. This CDR3 has 15 residues. V shed 4 bases, J shed 10 bases, and the junction held 12 bases outside the gene matches. The CDR3 DNA reads as TGTGCCAGCAGCTCAGTCCAGGGGGCGACAGGCGAGCAGTTCTTC. As protein: CASSSVQGATGEQFF.

This clonotype was found many times. The chain carries TRBV2 and TRBJ2-7; 8 positions match TRBD1. V lost 3 bases and J lost 6; bases outside the gene matches: 7. The length of the CDR3 is 14 residues. Germline V gives CDR1 SNHLY, CDR2 FYNNEI. The CDR3, as DNA: TGTGCCAGCAGTGAGGGGACAGGTTCTGGCGAGCAGTACTTC. Translating it yields CASSEGTGSGEQYF.

This clonotype was observed a few times. A much larger clone lies a single base off, so this may be a read error. The chain combines TRBV3-1 with TRBJ1-1, with D uncertain. This CDR3 comprises 14 residues. CDR1 is LGHDT and CDR2 is YNNKEL in the germline V gene (reference sequence). CDR3 bases: TGTGCCAGCAGCCAAGACGTTAGGGCAGGTGAAGCTTCCTTT. Translating gives CASSQDVRAGEASF.

This clonotype was seen at least ten times. V is TRBV2 and J is TRBJ2-3, with D tentatively TRBD2 (5 bases). CDR3 length: 13 residues. Trimming took 6 bases from V and 6 from J, leaving 13 bases between them. Germline V CDR1 and CDR2: SNHLY, FYNNEI. The CDR3 DNA reads as TGTGCCAGCAGGGACGGACTGCCCGATACGCAGTATTTT. This translates into CASRDGLPDTQYF.

V and J are TRBV2 and TRBJ1-5; no clear D gene. V was shortened by 3 bases and J by 4 bases, with 4 bases between the two germline ends. The CDR3 covers 12 residues. Germline CDR1 is SNHLY and CDR2 is FYNNEI. This CDR3 reads CASSEPNQPQHF. The CDR3 nucleotides are TGTGCCAGCAGTGAGCCAAATCAGCCCCAGCATTTT.

This chain connects TRBV12-3 or TRBV12-4 to TRBJ2-3; D possibly uses TRBD1 or TRBD2 (7 bases each). This CDR3 contains 15 residues. Trimming removed 4 bases at V and 1 base at J, with 12 bases between. CDR3 sequence reads: CASSSQGRGTDTQYF. In nucleotides, the CDR3 is TGTGCCAGCAGTTCACAGGGGAGGGGCACAGATACGCAGTATTTT.

This clonotype occurred many times. As DNA, the CDR3 is TGCGCCAGCAGTCTAAACTGGGCCCCCAATGAAAAACTGTTTTTT. Translated, it gives CASSLNWAPNEKLFF. The chain is built from TRBV23-1 and TRBJ1-4; the D is unclear. TRBV23-1 is designated an ORF whose function remains uncertain. The V gene lost 4 bases and the J gene lost 5 bases, with 14 bases spanning the gap. CDR3 length: 15 amino acids.

Ten or more counts support this clonotype. The chain is built from TRBV7-8 and TRBJ2-2; 9 bases agree with TRBD1. V gave up 6 bases and J gave up 7 bases; unmatched junction bases: 9. CDR3 length equals 15 residues. Germline values: CDR1 SGHVS, CDR2 FQNEAQ. CDR3 in amino acids: CASRAGTGSIGELFF. The CDR3 bases are TGTGCCAGCAGGGCCGGGACAGGGTCCATCGGGGAGCTGTTTTTT.

At least ten counts were recorded for this clonotype. The chain combines TRBV28 with TRBJ2-7; TRBD1 matches 8 bases. This CDR3 spans 14 amino acids. Unmatched junction bases numbered 5, after V lost 3 bases and J lost 4 bases. Germline values: CDR1 MDHEN, CDR2 SYDVKM. In nucleotides, the CDR3 is TGTGCCAGCAGTTTTCGACAGGGGCGGTACGAGCAGTACTTC. Encoded protein: CASSFRQGRYEQYF. The complete variable domain, with remaining parts taken from reference TRBV28 and TRBJ2-7, reads DVKVTQSSRYLVKRTGEKVFLECVQDMDHENMFWYRQDPGLGLRLIYFSYDVKMKEKGDIPEGYSVSREKKERFSLILESASTNQTSMYLCASSFRQGRYEQYFGPGTRLTVT.

The V and J genes are TRBV7-3 and TRBJ2-2; 10 bases line up with TRBD2. V lost 5 bases and J lost 0; bases outside the gene matches: 6. Germline V gives CDR1 SGHTA, CDR2 FQGTGA. The CDR3 has 17 amino acids. The CDR3 coding sequence is TGTGCCAGCAGCCCAGGACTAGCGGCCCCGAACACCGGGGAGCTGTTTTTT. Translated: CASSPGLAAPNTGELFF. Full variable domain (rest looked up from reference TRBV7-3 and TRBJ2-2): GAGVSQTPSNKVTEKGKYVELRCDPISGHTALYWYRQSLGQGPEFLIYFQGTGAADDSGLPNDRFFAVRPEGSVSTLKIQRTERGDSAVYLCASSPGLAAPNTGELFFGEGSRLTVL.

Ten or more counts support this clonotype. The chain carries TRBV20-1 and TRBJ2-1, with 7 nucleotides matching TRBD2. CDR1 DFQATT and CDR2 SNEGSKA come from the germline V gene (reference sequence). The CDR3 contains 13 residues. V dropped 3 bases and J dropped 6; count of bases not matched to a gene: 5. The CDR3 is CSASGGNLNEQFF. DNA of the CDR3: TGCAGTGCTAGCGGGGGGAACCTCAATGAGCAGTTCTTC.

In its sample, this clonotype was seen many times. V is TRBV19 and J is TRBJ2-7; a weak D match, TRBD1 (6 bases). The CDR3 length is 15 residues. Per germline, CDR1 LNHDA and CDR2 SQIVND (reference sequence). V lost 8 bases to trimming and J lost 0 bases, with 17 bases between them. CDR3 sequence (DNA): TGTGCCAGTCGGCCCCAGGGGAAACTCTCCTACGAGCAGTACTTC. It specifies CASRPQGKLSYEQYF.

About this clonotype itself: A single base is all that separates this from a far larger clone, so a read error is likely. The rearrangement links TRBV23-1 to TRBJ2-1; D is ambiguous. TRBV23-1 is classed as an ORF, of uncertain function. Trimming removed 3 bases from V and 10 bases from J, with 19 bases in between. The CDR3 sequence is 15 residues long. CDR3: CASSQQDWTRYEQFF. The CDR3 bases are TGCGCCAGCAGTCAGCAAGACTGGACCCGCTACGAGCAGTTCTTC.

This clonotype was seen ten or more times. J is TRBJ1-1 and V is TRBV19; no definite D call. This CDR3 has 12 residues. Germline CDR1 reads LNHDA; CDR2 reads SQIVND (reference sequence). Trimming cost V 5 bases and J 5 bases, with 9 bases left between them. CDR3 sequence reads: CASSSRRTEAFF. DNA for the CDR3: TGTGCCAGTAGTTCCAGGAGGACTGAAGCTTTCTTT.

This clonotype was observed a few times. The chain joins TRBV6-2 or TRBV6-3 to TRBJ1-2; D remains ambiguous. Trimming cost V 6 bases and J 4 bases, with 15 bases left between them. This CDR3 is 14 amino acids long. Germline V gene lookup returns CDR1 MNHEY and CDR2 SVGEGT. CDR3 nucleotides: TGTGCCAGCAGGCCTCGGGGAGCCGGCTATGGCTACACCTTC. It is translated as CASRPRGAGYGYTF.